The 14 T cell receptor beta chains presented below share a single source sample, sequenced in a study of control samples from healthy donors and cancer patients. Sequenced by immunoSEQ multiplex PCR; TCRdb stores in-frame clones only, minus some. The data contain about 79,000 clones, 93% of them singletons. Sequencing was carried out using PBMCs. These TCRs come from a middle-aged woman with lung cancer.

CDR3 in DNA: TGTGCCTGGAATACCAGGGGGGGCCACTATGGCTACACCTTC. It is translated as CAWNTRGGHYGYTF. V and J are TRBV30 and TRBJ1-2, with 7 nucleotides matching TRBD1. CDR1 and CDR2 (germline): GTSNPN, SVGIG (reference sequence). V lost 4 bases and J lost 3; bases outside the gene matches: 8. This CDR3 has 14 residues. Using reference TRBV30 and TRBJ1-2 for the parts outside the CDR3, the full variable domain is SQTIHQWPATLVQPVGSPLSLECTVEGTSNPNLYWYRQAAGRGLQLLFYSVGIGQISSEVPQNLSASRPQDRQFILSSKKLLLSDSGFYLCAWNTRGGHYGYTFGSGTRLTVV.

This clone was counted once. V and J are TRBV7-9 and TRBJ2-7, with D unresolved. V lost 6 bases to trimming and J lost 7 bases, with 13 bases between them. In germline, CDR1 is SEHNR, CDR2 FQNEAQ (reference sequence). The CDR3 consists of 12 residues. The CDR3 nucleotides read TGTGCCAGCAGTTCAGAGGTTGCGGAGCAGTACTTC. Its translation is CASSSEVAEQYF.

The chain uses TRBV19 and TRBJ2-7; the D call may be TRBD1 or TRBD2 (5 bases each). Per germline, CDR1 LNHDA and CDR2 SQIVND (reference sequence). CDR3 length: 13 residues. Trimming stripped 1 base from V and 4 bases from J, with 8 bases between. CDR3 nucleotides: TGTGCCAGTAGTATAGTCGAGGGGTACGAGCAGTACTTC. Its translation is CASSIVEGYEQYF.

The chain recombines TRBV29-1 with TRBJ2-1, with D possibly matching TRBD1 (6 bases). V dropped 4 bases and J dropped 7 bases, with 23 bases sitting between them. The CDR3 has 16 residues. Germline loops: CDR1 SQVTM, CDR2 ANQGSEA. The CDR3 bases are TGCAGCGTTGGTCCCGCAGAGGCAGGGGATAGAAATGAGCAGTTCTTC. Translation gives CSVGPAEAGDRNEQFF.

The V gene is TRBV15, the J gene TRBJ2-3; tentatively, D is TRBD1 (6 bases). V was cut by 4 bases and J by 6 bases, with 17 bases left in between. The CDR3 is 15 residues long. CDR1 is LNHNV, CDR2 YYDKDF, per germline (reference sequence). CDR3 region: CATSTDRGSFDTQYF. CDR3 DNA sequence: TGTGCCACCAGCACGGACAGAGGATCATTTGATACGCAGTATTTT.

This chain connects TRBV27 to TRBJ1-1; D unclear. Germline values: CDR1 MNHEY, CDR2 SMNVEV (reference sequence). Between the trimmed V and J ends, which lost 5 bases and 1 base, there was a span of 11 bases. The CDR3 runs 14 residues. Here the CDR3 DNA reads TGTGCCAGCAGTGTGGGATTCGGGAACACTGAAGCTTTCTTT. This gives the protein CASSVGFGNTEAFF.

The rearrangement joins TRBV19 to TRBJ1-1; TRBD1 aligns across 11 bases. Germline V CDR1 and CDR2: LNHDA, SQIVND (reference sequence). Trimming cost V 4 bases and J 6 bases; bases outside gene matches: 4. This CDR3 comprises 14 residues. In DNA, the CDR3 is TGTGCCAGTAGTAACCGGGACAGGGGGTCTGAAGCTTTCTTT. Its protein is CASSNRDRGSEAFF.

The V call is TRBV6-1, the J call TRBJ1-6; D is possibly TRBD1 (5 bases). In germline, CDR1 is MNHNS, CDR2 SASEGT. This CDR3 comprises 16 residues. The germline V and J ends were trimmed by 2 bases and 3 bases, with 11 bases remaining between them. The CDR3 protein is CASSEQTVHYNSPLHF. Written as DNA, the CDR3 is TGTGCCAGCAGTGAACAGACAGTACACTATAATTCACCCCTCCACTTT.

This clone was seen more than once but under ten times. V usage is TRBV7-9 and J usage is TRBJ1-1; D is unclear. Germline V gene sequence: CDR1 SEHNR, CDR2 FQNEAQ (reference sequence). The CDR3 has 11 residues. The V end was cut by 7 bases, the J end by 3 bases, with 6 bases between. CDR3: CASISDTEAFF. The CDR3 nucleotides are TGTGCCAGCATTTCAGACACTGAAGCTTTCTTT.

The V gene is TRBV30, the J gene TRBJ2-1; D remains unclear. The ends were cut back, 4 bases at V and 0 bases at J, with 7 bases in the middle. CDR3 length equals 13 residues. Germline CDR1 reads GTSNPN; CDR2 reads SVGIG (reference sequence). The CDR3, as DNA: TGTGCCTGGACTGGGGTCTCCTACAATGAGCAGTTCTTC. Translated, it gives CAWTGVSYNEQFF.

This rearrangement joins TRBV5-1 to TRBJ1-1; unclear D gene. V lost 0 bases to trimming and J lost 1 base, with 13 bases between them. This CDR3 is 16 amino acids long. Germline CDR1 is SGHRS and CDR2 is YFSETQ. CDR3 sequence (DNA): TGCGCCAGCAGCTTGGGCAGCCTCGGAAGGAACACTGAAGCTTTCTTT. This codes for CASSLGSLGRNTEAFF.

The chain has TRBV27 and TRBJ2-5, with D perhaps being TRBD1 or TRBD2 (5 bases each). The CDR3 runs to 17 residues. Between the trimmed V and J ends, which lost 0 bases and 2 bases, there was a span of 16 bases. Germline V CDR1 and CDR2: MNHEY, SMNVEV (reference sequence). CDR3 DNA sequence: TGTGCCAGCAGTTTATCTGTTCTGGGACGGTCACAAGAGACCCAGTACTTC. This sequence encodes CASSLSVLGRSQETQYF.

This clone came up once. The chain joins TRBV6-5 to TRBJ1-1; no reliable D call. The CDR3 contains 15 residues. Germline V lookup: CDR1 MNHEY, CDR2 SVGAGI. Trimming stripped 0 bases from V and 1 base from J, with 9 bases between. CDR3 coding DNA: TGTGCCAGCAGTTACTCTAGGACTGGGAACACTGAAGCTTTCTTT. Amino acid sequence: CASSYSRTGNTEAFF.

The rearrangement uses TRBV30 and TRBJ1-2; D unresolved. The V gene lost 8 bases and the J gene lost 8 bases, with 12 bases spanning the gap. CDR1 is GTSNPN, CDR2 SVGIG, per germline (reference sequence). This CDR3 spans 10 amino acids. The CDR3 nucleotides read TGTGCCCATGAATTAGGCGGCTACACCTTC. Translating gives CAHELGGYTF.